This entry is about one TCR beta chain. What it binds is not known. A single base separates this from a much larger clone, so it may be a read error. Building of the TCR beta libraries involved iRepertoire HTBI primers and Arm-PCR of CDR3 regions. The authors' processing: Sample data revealed roughly 62 TRBV and some 14 TRBJ segments. TCRdb called the multiplex PCR reads again in MiXCR, with one record for every CDR3 protein. TCRdb's processing, not the authors', yielded these V and J calls. In the table there are fewer than 650,000 distinct CDR3 sequences, about 16% of which are singletons. This sample is drawn from a study of regulatory T cells in long-lasting Graves disease. Study results and limitations: It is possible that accuracy was reduced by the small size of the sample. It was in persistent disease that TRBV28, TRBJ1-2 and TRBJ2-5 were favored.

V dropped 4 bases and J dropped 4 bases, with 18 bases sitting between them. The CDR3 runs 15 residues. Germline values: CDR1 SGHRS, CDR2 YFSETQ. Time point reported: newly diagnosed GD, antithyroid drugs for less than 3 months. PBMCs were the source of the RNA used for TCR sequencing. These data were likewise used in another study, on T cells in Graves' hyperthyroidism and ophthalmopathy. That publication notes: In the analysis, a 13 V-J model separated ophthalmopathy from stable hyperthyroidism.

This sample comprised peripheral blood mononuclear cells (PBMCs), obtained at new diagnosis, from a patient treated with antithyroid drugs. The sequence derives from a woman aged 25 to 45 with Graves disease. The chain employs TRBV5-1 and TRBJ2-7; weak D call: TRBD1 (5 bases). The CDR3 region has the DNA TGCGCCAGCAGCATGGACACCGGATCCGGGTACGAGCAGTACTTC. Translation: CASSMDTGSGYEQYF.